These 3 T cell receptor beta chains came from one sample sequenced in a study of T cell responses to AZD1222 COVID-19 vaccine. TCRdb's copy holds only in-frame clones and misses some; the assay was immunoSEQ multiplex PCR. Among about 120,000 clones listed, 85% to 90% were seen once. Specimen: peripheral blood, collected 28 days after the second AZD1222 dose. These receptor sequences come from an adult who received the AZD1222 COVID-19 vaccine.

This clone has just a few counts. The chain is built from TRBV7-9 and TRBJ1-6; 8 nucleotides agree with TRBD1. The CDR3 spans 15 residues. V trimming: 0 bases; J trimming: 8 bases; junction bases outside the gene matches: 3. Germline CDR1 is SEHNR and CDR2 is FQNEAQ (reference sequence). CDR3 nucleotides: TGTGCCAGCAGCTTAGCAGACAGGGGAGATTCACCCCTCCACTTT. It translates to CASSLADRGDSPLHF.

The CDR3 bases are TGTGCCAGCAGTTTTGGGGACAGCTTCAATCAGCCCCAGCATTTT. It encodes CASSFGDSFNQPQHF. The chain employs TRBV27 and TRBJ1-5, with 7 positions matching TRBD1. There are 15 residues in the CDR3. The V segment lost 3 bases and the J segment 3 bases; nucleotides outside the gene matches: 5. Germline CDR1 and CDR2: MNHEY and SMNVEV (reference sequence).

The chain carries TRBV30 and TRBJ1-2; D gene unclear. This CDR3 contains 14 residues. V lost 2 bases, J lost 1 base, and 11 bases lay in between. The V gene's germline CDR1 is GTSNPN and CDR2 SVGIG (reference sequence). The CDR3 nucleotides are TGTGCCTGGAGTCGGGATAGTTTTAACTATGGCTACACCTTC. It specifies CAWSRDSFNYGYTF. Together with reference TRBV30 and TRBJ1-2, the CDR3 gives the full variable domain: SQTIHQWPATLVQPVGSPLSLECTVEGTSNPNLYWYRQAAGRGLQLLFYSVGIGQISSEVPQNLSASRPQDRQFILSSKKLLLSDSGFYLCAWSRDSFNYGYTFGSGTRLTVV.